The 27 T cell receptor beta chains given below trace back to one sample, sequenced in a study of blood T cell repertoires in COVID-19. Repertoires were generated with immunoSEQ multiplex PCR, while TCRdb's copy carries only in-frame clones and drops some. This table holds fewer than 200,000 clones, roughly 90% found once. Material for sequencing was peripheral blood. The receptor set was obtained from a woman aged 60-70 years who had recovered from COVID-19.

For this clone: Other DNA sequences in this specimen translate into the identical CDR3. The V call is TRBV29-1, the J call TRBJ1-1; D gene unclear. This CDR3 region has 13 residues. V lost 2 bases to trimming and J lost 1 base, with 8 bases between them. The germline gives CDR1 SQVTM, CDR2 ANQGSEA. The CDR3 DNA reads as TGCAGCGTTGAACGGCAGGAGAACACTGAAGCTTTCTTT. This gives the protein CSVERQENTEAFF. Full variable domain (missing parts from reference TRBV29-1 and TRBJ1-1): SAVISQKPSRDICQRGTSLTIQCQVDSQVTMMFWYRQQPGQSLTLIATANQGSEATYESGFVIDKFPISRPNLTFSTLTVSNMSPEDSSIYLCSVERQENTEAFFGQGTRLTVV.

Here the CDR3 reads CASSSQIAGGDEQYF. CDR3 bases: TGCGCCAGCAGCTCCCAGATAGCGGGGGGGGACGAGCAGTACTTC. This rearrangement joins TRBV5-1 to TRBJ2-7, with 11 bases that match TRBD2. V was clipped by 3 bases and J by 5 bases; unmatched bases: 7. Germline V CDR1 and CDR2: SGHRS, YFSETQ. The CDR3 length is 15 residues. Supplemented by reference TRBV5-1 and TRBJ2-7, the full variable domain reads KAGVTQTPRYLIKTRGQQVTLSCSPISGHRSVSWYQQTPGQGLQFLFEYFSETQRNKGNFPGRFSGRQFSNSRSEMNVSTLELGDSALYLCASSSQIAGGDEQYFGPGTRLTVT.

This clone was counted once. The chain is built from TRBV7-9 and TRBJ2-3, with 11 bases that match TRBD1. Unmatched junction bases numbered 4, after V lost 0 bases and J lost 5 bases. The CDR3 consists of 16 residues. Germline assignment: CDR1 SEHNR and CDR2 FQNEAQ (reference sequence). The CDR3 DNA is TGTGCCAGCAGCTTAGCCAGGACAGGGGGCAGAGATACGCAGTATTTT. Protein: CASSLARTGGRDTQYF.

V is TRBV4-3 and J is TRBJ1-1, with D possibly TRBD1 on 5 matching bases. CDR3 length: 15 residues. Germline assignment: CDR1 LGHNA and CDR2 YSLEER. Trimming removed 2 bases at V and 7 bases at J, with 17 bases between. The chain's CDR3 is CASSQTLRADNEAFF. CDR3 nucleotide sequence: TGCGCCAGCAGCCAAACTCTCAGGGCCGACAATGAAGCTTTCTTT.

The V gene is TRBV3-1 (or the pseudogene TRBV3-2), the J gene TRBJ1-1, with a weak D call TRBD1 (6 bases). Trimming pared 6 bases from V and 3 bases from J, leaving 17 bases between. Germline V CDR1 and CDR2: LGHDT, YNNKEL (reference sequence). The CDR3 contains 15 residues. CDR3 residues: CASSLDSSWDTEAFF. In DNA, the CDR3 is TGTGCCAGCAGTTTGGACAGTTCTTGGGACACTGAAGCTTTCTTT.

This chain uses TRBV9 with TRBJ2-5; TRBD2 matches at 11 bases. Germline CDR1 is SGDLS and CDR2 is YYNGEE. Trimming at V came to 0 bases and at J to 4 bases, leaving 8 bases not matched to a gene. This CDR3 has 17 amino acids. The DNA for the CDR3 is TGTGCCAGCAGCGTAGGAGGTAGCGGGGGGGTTGGAGAGACCCAGTACTTC. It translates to CASSVGGSGGVGETQYF.

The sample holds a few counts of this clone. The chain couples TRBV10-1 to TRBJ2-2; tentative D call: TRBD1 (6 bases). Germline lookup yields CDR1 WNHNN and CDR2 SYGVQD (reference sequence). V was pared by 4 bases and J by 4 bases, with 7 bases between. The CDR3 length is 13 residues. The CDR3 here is CASSGGGTGELFF. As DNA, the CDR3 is TGCGCCAGCAGTGGAGGGGGCACCGGGGAGCTGTTTTTT.

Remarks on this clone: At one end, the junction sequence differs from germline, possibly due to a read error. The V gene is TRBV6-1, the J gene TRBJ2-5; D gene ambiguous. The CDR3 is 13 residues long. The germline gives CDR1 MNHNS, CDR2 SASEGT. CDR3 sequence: CASREGSQETQYF. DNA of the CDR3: TGTGCCAGCAGAGAAGGCAGTCAAGAGACCCAGTACTTC.

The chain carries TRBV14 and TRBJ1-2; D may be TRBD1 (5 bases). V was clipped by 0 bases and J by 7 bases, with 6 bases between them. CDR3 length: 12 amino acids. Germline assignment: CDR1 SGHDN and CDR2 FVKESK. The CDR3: CASSQDRVGYTF. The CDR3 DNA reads TGTGCCAGCAGCCAAGACAGGGTTGGCTACACCTTC.

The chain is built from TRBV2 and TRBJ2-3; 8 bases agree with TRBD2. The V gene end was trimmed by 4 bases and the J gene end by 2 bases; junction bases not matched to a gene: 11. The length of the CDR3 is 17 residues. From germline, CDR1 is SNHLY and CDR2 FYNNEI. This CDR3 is CASSVGSGSGVTDTQYF. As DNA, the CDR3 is TGTGCCAGCAGTGTCGGCTCGGGTAGCGGGGTCACAGATACGCAGTATTTT.

Here the CDR3 DNA reads TGCGCCAGCAGTGAGGGGCCTTACAATGAGCAGTTCTTC. Its translation is CASSEGPYNEQFF. The rearrangement joins TRBV10-1 to TRBJ2-1; the D is unclear. The CDR3 has 13 amino acids. Germline CDR1 WNHNN, CDR2 SYGVQD (reference sequence). V shed 2 bases and J shed 4 bases, with 6 bases lying between them.

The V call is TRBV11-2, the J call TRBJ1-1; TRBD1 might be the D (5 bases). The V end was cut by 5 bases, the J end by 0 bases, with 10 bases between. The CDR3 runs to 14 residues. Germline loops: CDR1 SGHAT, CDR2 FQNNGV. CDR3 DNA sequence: TGTGCCAGCAGCCCGTTGACAGTGAACACTGAAGCTTTCTTT. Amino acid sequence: CASSPLTVNTEAFF.

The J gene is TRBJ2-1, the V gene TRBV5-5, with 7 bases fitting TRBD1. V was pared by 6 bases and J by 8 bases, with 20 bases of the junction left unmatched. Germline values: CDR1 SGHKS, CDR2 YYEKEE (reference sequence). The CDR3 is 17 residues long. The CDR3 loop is CASISLTGRGRVDEQFF. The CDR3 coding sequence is TGTGCCAGCATCTCCTTAACGGGAAGGGGGCGGGTAGATGAGCAGTTCTTC.

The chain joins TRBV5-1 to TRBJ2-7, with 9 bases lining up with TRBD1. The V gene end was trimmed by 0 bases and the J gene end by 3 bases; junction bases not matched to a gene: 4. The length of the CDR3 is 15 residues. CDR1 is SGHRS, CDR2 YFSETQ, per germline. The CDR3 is CASSLGGTGFYEQYF. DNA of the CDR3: TGCGCCAGCAGCTTGGGCGGGACAGGGTTCTACGAGCAGTACTTC.

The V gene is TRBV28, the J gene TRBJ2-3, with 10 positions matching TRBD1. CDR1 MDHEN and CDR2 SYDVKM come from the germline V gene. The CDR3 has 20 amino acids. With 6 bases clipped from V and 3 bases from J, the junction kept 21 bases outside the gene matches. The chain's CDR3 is CASSRRGTGVLQIPTDTQYF. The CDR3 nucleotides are TGTGCCAGCAGCCGACGGGGGACAGGGGTTTTGCAGATACCGACAGATACGCAGTATTTT.

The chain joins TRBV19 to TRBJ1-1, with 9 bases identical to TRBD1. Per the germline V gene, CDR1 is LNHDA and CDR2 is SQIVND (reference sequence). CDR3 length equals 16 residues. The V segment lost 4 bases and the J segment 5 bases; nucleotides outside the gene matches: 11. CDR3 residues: CASSSPGTGIKTEAFF. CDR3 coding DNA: TGTGCCAGTAGTAGTCCCGGGACAGGGATAAAAACTGAAGCTTTCTTT.

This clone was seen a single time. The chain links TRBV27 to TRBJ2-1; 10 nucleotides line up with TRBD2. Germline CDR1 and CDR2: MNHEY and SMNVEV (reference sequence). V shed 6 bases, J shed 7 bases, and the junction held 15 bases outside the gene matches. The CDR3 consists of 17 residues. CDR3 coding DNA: TGTGCCAGCAGGAGGCTGGCTAGCGGGGGTTGGGATAATGAGCAGTTCTTC. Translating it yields CASRRLASGGWDNEQFF.

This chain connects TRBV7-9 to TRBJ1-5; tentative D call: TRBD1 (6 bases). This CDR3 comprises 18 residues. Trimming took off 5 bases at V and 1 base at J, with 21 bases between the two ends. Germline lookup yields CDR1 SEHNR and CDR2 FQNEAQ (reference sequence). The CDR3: CASSQDLTGTTSNQPQHF. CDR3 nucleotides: TGTGCCAGCAGCCAAGATCTAACCGGGACAACGAGCAATCAGCCCCAGCATTTT.

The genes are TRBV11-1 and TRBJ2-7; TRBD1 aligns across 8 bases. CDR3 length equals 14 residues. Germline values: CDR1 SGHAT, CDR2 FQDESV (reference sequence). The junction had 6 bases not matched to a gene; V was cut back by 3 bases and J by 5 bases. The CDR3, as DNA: TGTGCCAGCAGCTTCGCCGGGACAGGAAACGAGCAGTACTTC. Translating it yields CASSFAGTGNEQYF.

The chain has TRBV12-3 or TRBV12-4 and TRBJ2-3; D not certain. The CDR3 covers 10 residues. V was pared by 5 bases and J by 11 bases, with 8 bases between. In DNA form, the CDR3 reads TGTGCCAGCAGTCCTTCGAGGCAGTATTTT. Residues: CASSPSRQYF.

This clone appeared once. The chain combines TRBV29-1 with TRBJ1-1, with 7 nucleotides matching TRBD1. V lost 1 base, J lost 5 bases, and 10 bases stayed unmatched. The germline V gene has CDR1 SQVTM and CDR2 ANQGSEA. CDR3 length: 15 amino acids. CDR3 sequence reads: CSVEGITGARTEAFF. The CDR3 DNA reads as TGCAGCGTTGAAGGGATCACAGGGGCGAGAACTGAAGCTTTCTTT.

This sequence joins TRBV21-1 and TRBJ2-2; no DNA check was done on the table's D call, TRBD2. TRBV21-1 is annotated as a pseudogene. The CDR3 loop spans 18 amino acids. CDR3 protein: CASSKDPREWLHTGELFF. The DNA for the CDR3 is TGTGCCAGCAGCAAAGACCCCCGGGAATGGCTCCACACCGGGGAGCTGTTTTTT.

The CDR3 region is CASSQTGAVTQYF. The DNA for the CDR3 is TGTGCCAGCAGTCAAACAGGGGCAGTAACGCAGTATTTT. The chain has TRBV6-5 and TRBJ2-3; 7 bases are a match to TRBD1. Germline V gene data show CDR1 as MNHEY and CDR2 as SVGAGI. The CDR3 spans 13 residues. V gave up 5 bases and J gave up 9 bases; unmatched junction bases: 8.

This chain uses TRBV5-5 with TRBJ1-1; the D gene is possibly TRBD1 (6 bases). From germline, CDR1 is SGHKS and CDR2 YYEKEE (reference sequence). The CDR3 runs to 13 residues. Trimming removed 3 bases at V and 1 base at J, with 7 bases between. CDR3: CASSWTANTEAFF. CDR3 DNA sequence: TGTGCCAGCAGCTGGACAGCGAACACTGAAGCTTTCTTT.

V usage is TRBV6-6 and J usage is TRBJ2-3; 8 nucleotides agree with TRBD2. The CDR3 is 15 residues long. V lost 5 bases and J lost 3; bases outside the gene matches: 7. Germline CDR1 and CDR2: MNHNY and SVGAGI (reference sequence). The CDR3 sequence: CASSRPQRGTDTQYF. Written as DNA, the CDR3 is TGTGCCAGCAGTCGCCCTCAGCGGGGGACAGATACGCAGTATTTT.

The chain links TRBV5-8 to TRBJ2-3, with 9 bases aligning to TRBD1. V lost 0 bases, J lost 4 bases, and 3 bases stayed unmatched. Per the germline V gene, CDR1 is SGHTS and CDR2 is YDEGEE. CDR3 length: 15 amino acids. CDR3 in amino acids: CASSLDRGRADTQYF. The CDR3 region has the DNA TGTGCCAGCAGCTTGGACAGGGGGCGCGCAGATACGCAGTATTTT.

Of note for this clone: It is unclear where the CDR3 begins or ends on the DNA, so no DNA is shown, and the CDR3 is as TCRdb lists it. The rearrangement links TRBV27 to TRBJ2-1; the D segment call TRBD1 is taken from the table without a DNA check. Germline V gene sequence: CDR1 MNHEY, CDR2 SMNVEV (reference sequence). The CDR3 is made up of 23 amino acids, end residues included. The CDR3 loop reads CANPLTGQGPTTMSSSSSNEQFF.